These 29 T cell receptor beta chains originate from one sample sequenced in a study of beta chain features in type 1 diabetes (dated 2018 in TCRdb). Preparation of the library involved the immunoSEQ multiplex PCR assay. The entire amount of isolated RNA was reverse transcribed using the High Capacity cDNA Reverse Transcription Kit, so the sequenced TCRB transcripts were expressed ones. The source is immuneACCESS, and TCRdb retained only in-frame sequences with V and J called. Part of the clones is not carried over; for the studies checked, unresolved V genes explain less than half of this, and the remainder is unexplained. Recorded for this sample are fewer than 30,000 clones; approximately 55% of them occurred a single time. The ten largest account for under 1.5% of the sample. For these TCRs, the target antigens are not known. Summary of the overall study and its limitations: A moderate but significant shortening of TCRB CDR3 length was observed in type 1 diabetes patients in all four CD4+ subsets.

The sequenced material came from Tregs from blood. The sample's cell subset or site, from its label and the paper: regulatory CD4+ T cells. Receptors were obtained from a woman between 18 and 30 years old with type 1 diabetes.

This clone has only a few counts. This sequence joins TRBV4-1 and TRBJ2-3; TRBD2 agrees at 12 bases. The CDR3 is 16 amino acids. The germline CDR1 and CDR2 sequences are MGHRA and YSYEKL. The junction had 2 bases not matched to a gene; V was cut back by 2 bases and J by 2 bases. CDR3 nucleotide sequence: TGCGCCAGCAGCCAACTAGCGGGAGGGGTCACAGATACGCAGTATTTT. Protein product: CASSQLAGGVTDTQYF.

The chain couples TRBV6-4 to TRBJ2-3; 10 positions agree with TRBD2. This CDR3 is built from 14 residues. Losses at the gene ends were 5 bases for V and 5 bases for J; bases not matched to a gene: 4. CDR1 and CDR2 (germline): MRHNA, SNTAGT. CDR3 region: CASSRAGGRDTQYF. In nucleotides, the CDR3 is TGTGCCAGCAGTAGAGCGGGAGGGAGAGATACGCAGTATTTT.

The V and J genes are TRBV19 and TRBJ2-1; the match to TRBD2 covers 8 bases. There are 14 residues in the CDR3. Germline values: CDR1 LNHDA, CDR2 SQIVND (reference sequence). With V trimmed by 7 bases and J by 8 bases, 10 bases remained unmatched. CDR3 nucleotides: TGTGCCAGTAACCCCAGCGGGAGTTTGGATGAGCAGTTCTTC. It encodes CASNPSGSLDEQFF.

The rearrangement links TRBV7-2 to TRBJ1-2; D may be TRBD1 (5 bases). The germline gives CDR1 SGHTA, CDR2 FQGNSA. This CDR3 has 13 residues. V dropped 0 bases and J dropped 8 bases, with 10 bases sitting between them. CDR3 residues: CASSLAERQGYTF. The CDR3, as DNA: TGTGCCAGCAGCTTAGCGGAAAGACAGGGCTACACCTTC.

This clone was counted between two and nine times. The genes are TRBV6-6 and TRBJ2-7, with a weak D call TRBD2 (5 bases). The CDR3 contains 15 residues. V shed 0 bases and J shed 0 bases, with 9 bases lying between them. Looked up from germline, CDR1 is MNHNY and CDR2 is SVGAGI (reference sequence). This CDR3 reads CASSYSIAFSYEQYF. The CDR3 nucleotides read TGTGCCAGCAGTTACTCGATAGCGTTCTCCTACGAGCAGTACTTC.

The chain has TRBV18 and TRBJ2-1, with 10 nucleotides matching TRBD2. The V segment lost 3 bases and the J segment 6 bases; nucleotides outside the gene matches: 11. The CDR3 loop spans 17 amino acids. Germline CDR1 reads KGHSH; CDR2 reads LQKENI. Here the CDR3 reads CASSPLKAGGPVNEQFF. As DNA, the CDR3 is TGTGCCAGCTCACCCCTCAAAGCGGGAGGGCCGGTCAATGAGCAGTTCTTC.

This chain joins TRBV12-5 and TRBJ2-6, with 7 positions matching TRBD1. CDR3 length equals 17 residues. J gave up 0 bases and V 4 bases, and 6 bases lay outside the gene matches. CDR1 LGHNT and CDR2 FRNRAP come from the germline V gene. CDR3 bases: TGTGCTAGTGGTTCAGGGACAGCTAGCTCTGGGGCCAACGTCCTGACTTTC. Residues: CASGSGTASSGANVLTF.

J is TRBJ1-1 and V is TRBV28; D is possibly TRBD1 (5 bases). There are 11 residues in the CDR3. Germline V gene lookup returns CDR1 MDHEN and CDR2 SYDVKM. The V end lost 6 bases, the J end lost 11 bases, and 13 bases lay between the germline ends. The CDR3 DNA sequence: TGTGCCAGCAGGTCGGGACTGGAGGCTTTCTTT. Protein sequence: CASRSGLEAFF.

V is TRBV7-2 and J is TRBJ1-4; D unclear. The CDR3 totals 13 residues. Germline values: CDR1 SGHTA, CDR2 FQGNSA. Trimming left V 3 bases short and J 8 bases short, with 10 bases between. The CDR3 sequence: CASSFGSPEKLFF. The CDR3 coding sequence is TGTGCCAGCAGCTTCGGTTCACCGGAAAAACTGTTTTTT.

This chain connects TRBV5-1 to TRBJ2-2; D unclear. Germline V gene lookup returns CDR1 SGHRS and CDR2 YFSETQ. CDR3 length equals 15 residues. With 4 bases removed from V and 2 bases from J, the gap between germline ends came to 12 bases. In nucleotides, the CDR3 is TGCGCCAGCAGCCCCAACCCGGGTAACACCGGGGAGCTGTTTTTT. Encoded protein: CASSPNPGNTGELFF.

The CDR3 spells CASRTGTGKPYGYTF. CDR3 DNA sequence: TGTGCCAGCAGAACCGGGACAGGGAAACCTTATGGCTACACCTTC. The V call is TRBV6-1, the J call TRBJ1-2, with 9 bases that match TRBD1. Per the germline V gene, CDR1 is MNHNS and CDR2 is SASEGT. The CDR3 spans 15 residues. The V segment lost 6 bases and the J segment 5 bases; nucleotides outside the gene matches: 10.

This clone was counted only a few times. The chain combines TRBV5-4 with TRBJ2-1, with 11 bases fitting TRBD2. V lost 0 bases, J lost 6 bases, and 5 bases stayed unmatched. The CDR3 has 16 residues. Germline lookup yields CDR1 SGHNT and CDR2 YYREEE (reference sequence). CDR3 residues: CASSLGTSGRTNEQFF. DNA for the CDR3: TGTGCCAGCAGCTTGGGTACTAGCGGGAGAACCAATGAGCAGTTCTTC.

V and J are TRBV2 and TRBJ2-1; weak D call: TRBD1 (7 bases). Germline V gives CDR1 SNHLY, CDR2 FYNNEI. The CDR3 loop spans 15 amino acids. V gave up 7 bases and J gave up 5 bases, with 18 bases separating them. The CDR3 DNA reads as TGTGCCAGCAAATCTCGACAGGGCGGGAACAATGAGCAGTTCTTC. Translated: CASKSRQGGNNEQFF.

The J gene is TRBJ2-7, the V gene TRBV5-1; 8 nucleotides line up with TRBD1. Germline CDR1 reads SGHRS; CDR2 reads YFSETQ. The CDR3 runs 17 residues. The V gene end was trimmed by 0 bases and the J gene end by 3 bases; junction bases not matched to a gene: 11. CDR3 coding DNA: TGCGCCAGCAGCTTGGGGCCGGCGGACAGGGCCTACTACGAGCAGTACTTC. Encoded protein: CASSLGPADRAYYEQYF.

This clone has just a few counts. The V call is TRBV28, the J call TRBJ2-7, with D uncertain. This CDR3 is built from 16 residues. Trimming pared 5 bases from V and 2 bases from J, leaving 19 bases between. The V gene's germline CDR1 is MDHEN and CDR2 SYDVKM. Here the CDR3 reads CASSPPRSARAYEQYF. CDR3 DNA sequence: TGTGCCAGCAGTCCCCCACGGTCAGCTCGGGCCTACGAGCAGTACTTC. The variable domain in full, with the rest retrieved from reference TRBV28 and TRBJ2-7, is DVKVTQSSRYLVKRTGEKVFLECVQDMDHENMFWYRQDPGLGLRLIYFSYDVKMKEKGDIPEGYSVSREKKERFSLILESASTNQTSMYLCASSPPRSARAYEQYFGPGTRLTVT.

Written as DNA, the CDR3 is TGTGCCTGGGAACTAGCGGGAGGGAGGAATGAGCAGTTCTTC. As protein: CAWELAGGRNEQFF. V is TRBV30 and J is TRBJ2-1; TRBD2 matches at 13 bases. V trimming: 5 bases; J trimming: 7 bases; junction bases outside the gene matches: 5. The CDR3 runs 14 residues. Germline loops: CDR1 GTSNPN, CDR2 SVGIG (reference sequence).

This chain uses TRBV9 with TRBJ2-1, with 8 bases identical to TRBD2. CDR1 SGDLS and CDR2 YYNGEE come from the germline V gene. This CDR3 has 16 residues. With 4 bases clipped from V and 4 bases from J, the junction kept 10 bases outside the gene matches. This CDR3 reads CASSFKLAGGYNEQFF. The CDR3 coding sequence is TGTGCCAGCAGCTTCAAGTTGGCGGGGGGATACAATGAGCAGTTCTTC.

This clone has only one observation. The gene calls are TRBV19 and TRBJ2-1; 9 bases are shared with TRBD1. The CDR3 is 17 amino acids. Trimming removed 5 bases from V and 6 bases from J; junction bases left unmatched: 14. The germline V gene encodes CDR1 LNHDA and CDR2 SQIVND (reference sequence). Written as DNA, the CDR3 is TGTGCCAGTAGTGACGGGACAGGGCGGTTCGTTTCCAATGAGCAGTTCTTC. Translated, it gives CASSDGTGRFVSNEQFF. The variable domain in full, with the rest retrieved from reference TRBV19 and TRBJ2-1, is DGGITQSPKYLFRKEGQNVTLSCEQNLNHDAMYWYRQDPGQGLRLIYYSQIVNDFQKGDIAEGYSVSREKKESFPLTVTSAQKNPTAFYLCASSDGTGRFVSNEQFFGPGTRLTVL.

The rearrangement links TRBV7-9 to TRBJ1-2, with no clear D. Trimming stripped 5 bases from V and 5 bases from J, with 9 bases between. Germline loops: CDR1 SEHNR, CDR2 FQNEAQ (reference sequence). This CDR3 contains 12 residues. The CDR3 loop reads CASSPGGYGYTF. CDR3 DNA: TGTGCCAGCAGCCCCGGAGGGTATGGCTACACCTTC.

The rearrangement uses TRBV19 and TRBJ1-5; weak D call: TRBD1 (5 bases). This CDR3 spans 14 amino acids. The V end lost 5 bases, the J end lost 3 bases, and 11 bases lay between the germline ends. CDR1 LNHDA and CDR2 SQIVND come from the germline V gene (reference sequence). The CDR3 nucleotides are TGTGCCAGTAGTTTCAGGGTTGTCAATCAGCCCCAGCATTTT. This codes for CASSFRVVNQPQHF.

The rearrangement joins TRBV11-2 to TRBJ2-3; 12 nucleotides line up with TRBD2. The germline V gene encodes CDR1 SGHAT and CDR2 FQNNGV. CDR3 length: 17 residues. Trimming took 5 bases from V and 6 from J; bases not matched to a gene: 12. The chain's CDR3 is CASSLSRLAGDPDTQYF. The CDR3 DNA sequence: TGTGCCAGCAGCCTCTCCCGACTAGCGGGAGACCCGGATACGCAGTATTTT.

The genes are TRBV7-9 and TRBJ2-1; TRBD2 matches 10 bases. V lost 6 bases and J lost 7; bases outside the gene matches: 6. CDR1 and CDR2 from the germline V gene are SEHNR and FQNEAQ (reference sequence). The CDR3 contains 14 residues. The CDR3 region has the DNA TGTGCCAGCAGAGCGGGAGGGCAGGGAAATGAGCAGTTCTTC. The encoded protein is CASRAGGQGNEQFF.

The chain carries TRBV27 and TRBJ1-4; 7 nucleotides line up with TRBD1. This CDR3 has 15 residues. The germline gives CDR1 MNHEY, CDR2 SMNVEV (reference sequence). Trimming cost V 5 bases and J 10 bases; bases outside gene matches: 13. CDR3 sequence (DNA): TGTGCCAGCAGTGCGGACAGGAACCCCTTGGGAAAACTGTTTTTT. Translated, it gives CASSADRNPLGKLFF.

The chain couples TRBV28 to TRBJ2-1; 14 nucleotides match TRBD2. The length of the CDR3 is 15 residues. Germline V CDR1 and CDR2: MDHEN, SYDVKM. V shed 4 bases, J shed 7 bases, and the junction held 3 bases outside the gene matches. In DNA, the CDR3 is TGTGCCAGCAGTTCTGGGACTAGCGGGGGAAATGAGCAGTTCTTC. It encodes CASSSGTSGGNEQFF.

Only a few counts were recorded for this clone. The chain uses TRBV5-1 and TRBJ2-1; D might be TRBD2 (6 bases). Germline assignment: CDR1 SGHRS and CDR2 YFSETQ. The CDR3 totals 15 residues. Trimming removed 5 bases at V and 6 bases at J, with 18 bases between. The CDR3 sequence is CASSTDGGFFNEQFF. CDR3 DNA: TGCGCCAGCAGTACGGATGGGGGGTTTTTCAATGAGCAGTTCTTC.

This rearrangement joins TRBV6-5 to TRBJ2-7, with D possibly matching TRBD1 (6 bases). The CDR3 length is 15 residues. The germline V and J ends were trimmed by 4 bases and 2 bases, with 15 bases remaining between them. CDR1 MNHEY and CDR2 SVGAGI come from the germline V gene. The CDR3 loop reads CASSSPGTPPYEQYF. CDR3 bases: TGTGCCAGCAGTTCTCCCGGGACACCACCCTACGAGCAGTACTTC.

The chain recombines TRBV30 with TRBJ2-3, with 10 bases aligning to TRBD2. CDR3 size: 15 residues. CDR1 is GTSNPN and CDR2 is SVGIG in the germline V gene (reference sequence). The V and J ends lost 3 bases and 2 bases, in that order; junction bases with no gene match: 5. In DNA, the CDR3 is TGTGCCTGGAGCACCCTAGCGGGAGCCACAGATACGCAGTATTTT. Translation: CAWSTLAGATDTQYF.

The CDR3 sequence is CASRGGASRGYTF. CDR3 bases: TGTGCCAGCCGGGGAGGGGCCTCTCGTGGCTACACCTTC. The chain carries TRBV2 and TRBJ1-2; D is possibly TRBD1 (5 bases). There are 13 residues in the CDR3. Germline values: CDR1 SNHLY, CDR2 FYNNEI. With 8 bases removed from V and 7 bases from J, the gap between germline ends came to 17 bases.

There are a few counts of this clone. The chain joins TRBV29-1 to TRBJ2-5; 13 nucleotides align to TRBD2. Losses at the gene ends were 7 bases for V and 5 bases for J; bases not matched to a gene: 7. The length of the CDR3 is 14 residues. Germline values: CDR1 SQVTM, CDR2 ANQGSEA. The CDR3 DNA is TGCAGCGCCGGGACTAGCGGGATGCGGGAGACCCAGTACTTC. This sequence encodes CSAGTSGMRETQYF. Using reference TRBV29-1 and TRBJ2-5 for the parts outside the CDR3, the full variable domain is SAVISQKPSRDICQRGTSLTIQCQVDSQVTMMFWYRQQPGQSLTLIATANQGSEATYESGFVIDKFPISRPNLTFSTLTVSNMSPEDSSIYLCSAGTSGMRETQYFGPGTRLLVL.